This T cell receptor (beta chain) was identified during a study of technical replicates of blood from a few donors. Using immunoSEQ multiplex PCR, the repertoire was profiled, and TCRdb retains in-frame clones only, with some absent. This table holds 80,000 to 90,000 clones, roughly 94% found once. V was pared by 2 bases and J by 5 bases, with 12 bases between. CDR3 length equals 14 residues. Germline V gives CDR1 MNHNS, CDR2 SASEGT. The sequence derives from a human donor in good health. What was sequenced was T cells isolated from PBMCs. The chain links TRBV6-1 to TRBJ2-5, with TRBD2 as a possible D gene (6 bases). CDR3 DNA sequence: TGTGCCAGCAGTGAACTTCGGGGGTTGGAGACCCAGTACTTC. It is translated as CASSELRGLETQYF.